The T cell receptor beta chain under discussion was sequenced for a study of cytotoxic CD8 clonotypes in ibrutinib-treated CLL. The wider study: Patient counts were some 11 relapsed/refractory, roughly 15 treatment-naive and about 18 IGHV unmutated. Response samples were obtained once patients had received a median approximately 11 months of treatment, range 6 to 36. The study, taken as a whole, reports: Public clonotypes occurred uncommonly; on treatment, they contracted or remained stable. Circulating CD8+ T-cell counts were tracked by baseline clonality, which exceeded that of age-matched healthy donors.

Germline assignment: CDR1 SGHAT and CDR2 FQNNGV. The V segment lost 5 bases and the J segment 2 bases; nucleotides outside the gene matches: 10. The CDR3 loop spans 16 amino acids. Of note for this clone: Its antigen is undetermined.

Only in-frame clones appear in the TCRdb table, and some are missing; sequencing was by immunoSEQ multiplex PCR. The sample has 50,000 to 70,000 clones, 50% to 70% seen once. This sequence originates from a human donor with chronic lymphocytic leukemia. The sample in question was PBMCs, obtained at disease progression, from a patient treated with ibrutinib. The V gene is TRBV11-2, the J gene TRBJ2-3; TRBD1 aligns across 7 bases. In DNA form, the CDR3 reads TGTGCCAGCAGCCCGACCACAGGGGCCATCACAGATACGCAGTATTTT. Residues: CASSPTTGAITDTQYF.